This TCR beta chain originates from a study of post-analysis software for immune sequencing data. Study-level background: As for disease course, relapsing-remitting, secondary progressive and progressive-relapsing multiple sclerosis were all included. Findings and limits, study-wide: Batch-mates among the samples co-clustered strongly by F measure. Versus controls, multiple sclerosis patients showed significantly lower diversity (normalized Chao1). Elevated frequency relative to controls characterized roughly five TRBV segments in patients, TRBV5-6, TRBV5-1 and TRBV20-1 among them.

V shed 5 bases and J 4 bases; nucleotides not matched to a gene: 9. The CDR3 spans 15 residues. The germline gives CDR1 MNHNY, CDR2 SVGAGI (reference sequence). Regarding this clonotype: Its matching antigen is unknown.

TCR beta libraries were prepared from cDNA with unique molecular identifiers. T cells numbering about 0.9 to 10 million yielded cDNA molecules that totaled about 500,000. TCRdb redid the calling of the PCR reads with MiXCR, one entry per CDR3 protein. The repertoire has approximately 630,000 distinct CDR3 sequences, around 64% of them found once; the top ten carry approximately 10%. The sequence was obtained from a girl under 10 years old with multiple sclerosis. The J gene is TRBJ1-1, the V gene TRBV6-6, with 8 bases lining up with TRBD1. Sequencing was done on a sample of blood. The CDR3 coding sequence is TGTGCCAGCAGTGAGATTCCAGGGGGCGTCACTGAAGCTTTCTTT. Its protein product is CASSEIPGGVTEAFF.